These 21 T cell receptor beta chains share one sample of origin, sequenced in a study of Ad26.COV2.S vaccination and SARS-CoV-2 variants. Method: immunoSEQ multiplex PCR; TCRdb's copy keeps in-frame clones and lacks some. The table records about 94,000 clones, roughly 84% of them present only once. Material: peripheral blood, obtained after recovery from COVID-19. These receptors were obtained from a human donor who had recovered from COVID-19.

For this clone: Additional DNA sequences in this sample encode the identical CDR3. The rearrangement links TRBV11-2 to TRBJ1-2; TRBD1 might be the D (6 bases). V lost 5 bases and J 8 bases, leaving 15 bases between the germline ends. From germline, CDR1 is SGHAT and CDR2 FQNNGV. This CDR3 contains 13 residues. The CDR3 protein is CASSVGGEGGYTF. For the CDR3, the DNA is TGTGCCAGCAGCGTAGGGGGGGAGGGGGGCTACACCTTC.

This sequence joins TRBV27 and TRBJ2-2; perhaps TRBD1 as D (5 bases). V was trimmed by 2 bases and J by 1 base, leaving 8 bases between them. The CDR3 totals 15 residues. CDR1 is MNHEY, CDR2 SMNVEV, per germline (reference sequence). CDR3 in amino acids: CASSLQTGNTGELFF. The CDR3 nucleotides are TGTGCCAGCAGTTTACAAACAGGGAACACCGGGGAGCTGTTTTTT.

Only one count was recorded for this clone. The chain has TRBV19 and TRBJ1-4; unclear D gene. CDR3 length: 14 residues. The V gene's germline CDR1 is LNHDA and CDR2 SQIVND (reference sequence). V was pared by 7 bases and J by 4 bases, with 13 bases between. The chain's CDR3 is CASIGRSINEKLFF. The CDR3 bases are TGTGCCAGTATTGGCAGAAGTATTAATGAAAAACTGTTTTTT.

The V and J genes are TRBV5-6 and TRBJ2-4, with 14 bases that match TRBD2. There are 15 residues in the CDR3. Germline CDR1 and CDR2: SGHDT and YYEEEE. Trimming cost V 4 bases and J 7 bases; bases outside gene matches: 4. The CDR3 DNA sequence: TGTGCCAGCAGCGGGACTAGCGGGAGTCGTAACATTCAGTACTTC. It codes for CASSGTSGSRNIQYF.

V gene TRBV12-3 or TRBV12-4 combines with J gene TRBJ2-2, with D uncertain. V lost 6 bases and J lost 6, with 11 bases in between. The CDR3 is made up of 13 amino acids. CDR3: CASSQPLSGELFF. For the CDR3, the DNA is TGTGCCAGCAGCCAACCTTTATCCGGGGAGCTGTTTTTT.

This clone has a single count. The V gene is TRBV29-1, the J gene TRBJ2-7; 10 bases are a match to TRBD1. V was pared by 4 bases and J by 7 bases, with 4 bases of the junction left unmatched. Germline CDR1 SQVTM, CDR2 ANQGSEA. The CDR3 is 12 amino acids. The DNA of the CDR3 is TGCAGCGTTGCCAGGGACAGGGGTGAGCAGTACTTC. It is translated as CSVARDRGEQYF.

The CDR3 region is CASSQVRDSNQPQHF. Here the CDR3 DNA reads TGTGCCAGCAGCCAAGTTCGGGACAGTAATCAGCCCCAGCATTTT. The chain links TRBV3-1 (or the pseudogene TRBV3-2) to TRBJ1-5; 7 bases agree with TRBD1. The junction had 4 bases not matched to a gene; V was cut back by 1 base and J by 4 bases. Germline V gene sequence: CDR1 LGHDT, CDR2 YNNKEL (reference sequence). This CDR3 is built from 15 residues.

Written as DNA, the CDR3 is TGTGCCAGCAGTTTAGGGGGGTCCCCCCTCTACGAGCAGTACTTC. Protein product: CASSLGGSPLYEQYF. The chain carries TRBV27 and TRBJ2-7, with D possibly matching TRBD2 (6 bases). The CDR3 totals 15 residues. Trimming stripped 2 bases from V and 3 bases from J, with 14 bases between. Germline-derived CDR1 and CDR2 are MNHEY and SMNVEV (reference sequence).

This clone was counted once. V gene TRBV6-4 combines with J gene TRBJ2-2, with 12 positions matching TRBD2. This CDR3 has 15 residues. Losses at the gene ends were 5 bases for V and 4 bases for J; bases not matched to a gene: 2. CDR1 and CDR2 (germline): MRHNA, SNTAGT. CDR3: CASSQTSGSTGELFF. Here the CDR3 DNA reads TGTGCCAGCAGTCAGACTAGCGGGAGCACCGGGGAGCTGTTTTTT.

The chain uses TRBV11-3 and TRBJ2-1; perhaps TRBD1 as D (6 bases). This CDR3 region has 15 residues. CDR1 SGHNT and CDR2 YENEEA come from the germline V gene. With 7 bases removed from V and 8 bases from J, the gap between germline ends came to 21 bases. Here the CDR3 reads CASNPGTQYGDEQFF. In DNA form, the CDR3 reads TGTGCCAGCAACCCCGGGACACAGTATGGCGATGAGCAGTTCTTC.

V and J are TRBV7-2 and TRBJ2-7, with D possibly matching TRBD2 (5 bases). Trimming shortened V by 6 bases and J by 2 bases, and 17 bases separated the two germline ends. Germline V CDR1 and CDR2: SGHTA, FQGNSA. The CDR3 sequence is 15 residues long. The CDR3 reads CASSPQSGNAYEQYF. The DNA for the CDR3 is TGTGCCAGCAGTCCCCAGAGCGGAAACGCCTACGAGCAGTACTTC. The whole variable domain, remainder taken from reference TRBV7-2 and TRBJ2-7, is GAGVSQSPSNKVTEKGKDVELRCDPISGHTALYWYRQSLGQGLEFLIYFQGNSAPDKSGLPSDRFSAERTGGSVSTLTIQRTQQEDSAVYLCASSPQSGNAYEQYFGPGTRLTVT.

This clone was recorded a few times. V is TRBV7-8 and J is TRBJ2-1; D gene uncertain. CDR3 length equals 13 residues. Germline assignment: CDR1 SGHVS and CDR2 FQNEAQ. V lost 0 bases and J 3 bases, leaving 3 bases between the germline ends. The CDR3 nucleotides are TGTGCCAGCAGCTTAGCGAGCTACAATGAGCAGTTCTTC. Protein: CASSLASYNEQFF.

The chain is built from TRBV4-1 and TRBJ2-1; 9 positions match TRBD2. Germline values: CDR1 MGHRA, CDR2 YSYEKL. The CDR3 contains 16 residues. V trimming: 4 bases; J trimming: 2 bases; junction bases outside the gene matches: 6. The CDR3, as DNA: TGCGCCAGCAGCCCGCGAGCGGGAGGCCCCTACAATGAGCAGTTCTTC. This codes for CASSPRAGGPYNEQFF.

The rearrangement joins TRBV7-2 to TRBJ2-2, with TRBD2 matching 9 bases. CDR3 length: 15 residues. The germline V gene has CDR1 SGHTA and CDR2 FQGNSA. J was trimmed by 5 bases and V by 4 bases; bases with no gene match: 5. In nucleotides, the CDR3 is TGTGCCAGCAGCTCTAGCGGGAAAAGGACCGGGGAGCTGTTTTTT. Encoded protein: CASSSSGKRTGELFF.

This clone was seen a handful of times. The chain links TRBV19 to TRBJ2-2; TRBD1 is a possible D gene (5 bases). Germline V gene sequence: CDR1 LNHDA, CDR2 SQIVND (reference sequence). The CDR3 extends over 13 amino acids. Trimming shortened V by 8 bases and J by 1 base, and 8 bases separated the two germline ends. The DNA for the CDR3 is TGTGCCAGTTCCCAGGGGAACACCGGGGAGCTGTTTTTT. Translated, it gives CASSQGNTGELFF.

V usage is TRBV7-3 and J usage is TRBJ2-3; 7 bases fit TRBD2. V trimming: 0 bases; J trimming: 1 base; junction bases outside the gene matches: 4. Germline CDR1 and CDR2: SGHTA and FQGTGA. The CDR3 is 16 residues long. The CDR3 spells CASSLTAGLGTDTQYF. In DNA form, the CDR3 reads TGTGCCAGCAGCTTAACCGCCGGACTAGGCACAGATACGCAGTATTTT.

This clone was counted once. The chain combines TRBV28 with TRBJ1-2; a weak D match, TRBD1 (6 bases). Deletions cut 5 bases from V and 2 bases from J, with 15 bases between. Germline V CDR1 and CDR2: MDHEN, SYDVKM. The CDR3 contains 15 residues. The CDR3 protein is CASSEAGTLNYGYTF. Here the CDR3 DNA reads TGTGCCAGCAGTGAAGCCGGGACACTCAACTATGGCTACACCTTC.

This sequence joins TRBV7-8 and TRBJ2-3, with 7 bases that match TRBD1. The CDR3 loop spans 14 amino acids. CDR1 SGHVS and CDR2 FQNEAQ come from the germline V gene. Trimming at V came to 3 bases and at J to 4 bases, leaving 4 bases not matched to a gene. CDR3 DNA sequence: TGTGCCAGCAGCTTCGGGACAGCCCCAGATACGCAGTATTTT. This codes for CASSFGTAPDTQYF.

The chain has TRBV10-1 and TRBJ2-2; D may correspond to TRBD1 or TRBD2 (5 bases each). This CDR3 has 16 residues. In germline, CDR1 is WNHNN, CDR2 SYGVQD (reference sequence). The V and J ends lost 7 bases and 3 bases respectively, with 18 bases between them. This CDR3 is CASILMTGRDTGELFF. The CDR3 bases are TGCGCCAGCATATTAATGACGGGACGGGACACCGGGGAGCTGTTTTTT.

Concerning this clone itself: Other DNA sequences from this sample encode an identical CDR3 as well. The V call is TRBV6-5, the J call TRBJ1-5; tentative D call: TRBD1 (5 bases). CDR3 length: 14 amino acids. Germline loops: CDR1 MNHEY, CDR2 SVGAGI. Trimming removed 2 bases from V and 1 base from J, with 6 bases in between. The CDR3 region is CASSYAGSNQPQHF. The CDR3, as DNA: TGTGCCAGCAGTTACGCAGGGAGCAATCAGCCCCAGCATTTT.

The chain couples TRBV5-6 to TRBJ1-6; no definite D call. Germline CDR1 reads SGHDT; CDR2 reads YYEEEE. This CDR3 is built from 17 residues. Trimming left V 6 bases short and J 5 bases short, with 21 bases between. CDR3 residues: CASTFAVLGGNNSPLHF. In DNA form, the CDR3 reads TGTGCCAGCACCTTCGCTGTGTTGGGAGGCAATAATTCACCCCTCCACTTT. Using reference TRBV5-6 and TRBJ1-6 for the parts outside the CDR3, the full variable domain is DAGVTQSPTHLIKTRGQQVTLRCSPKSGHDTVSWYQQALGQGPQFIFQYYEEEERQRGNFPDRFSGHQFPNYSSELNVNALLLGDSALYLCASTFAVLGGNNSPLHFGNGTRLTVT.